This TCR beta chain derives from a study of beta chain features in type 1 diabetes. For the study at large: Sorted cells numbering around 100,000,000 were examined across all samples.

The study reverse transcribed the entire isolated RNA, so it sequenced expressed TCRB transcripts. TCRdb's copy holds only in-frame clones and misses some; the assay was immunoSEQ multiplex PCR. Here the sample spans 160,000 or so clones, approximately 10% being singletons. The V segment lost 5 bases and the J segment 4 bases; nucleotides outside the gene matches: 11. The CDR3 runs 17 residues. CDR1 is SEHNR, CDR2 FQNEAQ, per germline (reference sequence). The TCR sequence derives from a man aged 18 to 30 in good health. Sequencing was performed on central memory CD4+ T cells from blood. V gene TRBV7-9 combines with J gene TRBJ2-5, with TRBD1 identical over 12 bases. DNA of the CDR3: TGTGCCAGCAGCCTCCTCGGGGACAGGGGGCGCGGAGAGACCCAGTACTTC. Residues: CASSLLGDRGRGETQYF.